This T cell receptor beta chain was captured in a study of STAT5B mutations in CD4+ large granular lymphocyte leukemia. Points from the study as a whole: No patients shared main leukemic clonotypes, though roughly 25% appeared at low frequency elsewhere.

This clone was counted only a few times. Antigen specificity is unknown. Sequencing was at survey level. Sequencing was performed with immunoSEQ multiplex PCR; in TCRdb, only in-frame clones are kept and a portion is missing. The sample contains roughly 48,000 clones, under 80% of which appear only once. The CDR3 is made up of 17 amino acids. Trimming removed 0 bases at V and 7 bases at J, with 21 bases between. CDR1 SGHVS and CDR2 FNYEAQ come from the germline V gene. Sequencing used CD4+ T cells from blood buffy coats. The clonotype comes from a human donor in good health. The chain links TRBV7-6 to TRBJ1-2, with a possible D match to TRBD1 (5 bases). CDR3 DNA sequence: TGTGCCAGCAGCTTAGCCGGCCTGGGGCCAGGGTCGAGTGGCTACACCTTC. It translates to CASSLAGLGPGSSGYTF.